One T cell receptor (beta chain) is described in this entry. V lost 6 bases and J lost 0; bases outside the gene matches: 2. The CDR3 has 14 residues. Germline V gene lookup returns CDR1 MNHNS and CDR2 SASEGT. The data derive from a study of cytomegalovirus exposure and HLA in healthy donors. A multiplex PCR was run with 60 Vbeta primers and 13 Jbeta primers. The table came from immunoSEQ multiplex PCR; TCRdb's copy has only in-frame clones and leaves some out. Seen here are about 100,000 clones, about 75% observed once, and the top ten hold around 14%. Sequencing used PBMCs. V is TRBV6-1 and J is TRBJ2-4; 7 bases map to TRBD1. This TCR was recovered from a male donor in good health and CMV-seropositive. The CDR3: CASSYRGAKNIQYF. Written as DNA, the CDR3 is TGTGCCAGCAGCTACAGGGGAGCCAAAAACATTCAGTACTTC.